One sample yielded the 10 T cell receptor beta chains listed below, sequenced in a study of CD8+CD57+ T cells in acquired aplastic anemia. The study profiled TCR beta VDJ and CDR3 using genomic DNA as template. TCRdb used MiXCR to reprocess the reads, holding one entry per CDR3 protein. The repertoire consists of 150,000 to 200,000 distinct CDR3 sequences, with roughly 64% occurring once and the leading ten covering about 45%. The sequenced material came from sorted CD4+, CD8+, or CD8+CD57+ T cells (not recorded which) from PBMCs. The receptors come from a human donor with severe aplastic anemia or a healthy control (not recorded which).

The CDR3 sequence is CASSLTTRDRGIGGYTF. DNA of the CDR3: TGCGCCAGCAGCCTAACGACCAGGGACAGGGGAATCGGAGGCTACACCTTC. The J gene is TRBJ1-2, the V gene TRBV5-1; 10 bases match TRBD1. CDR1 and CDR2 from the germline V gene are SGHRS and YFSETQ. This CDR3 is 17 amino acids long. Losses at the gene ends were 4 bases for V and 8 bases for J; bases not matched to a gene: 17.

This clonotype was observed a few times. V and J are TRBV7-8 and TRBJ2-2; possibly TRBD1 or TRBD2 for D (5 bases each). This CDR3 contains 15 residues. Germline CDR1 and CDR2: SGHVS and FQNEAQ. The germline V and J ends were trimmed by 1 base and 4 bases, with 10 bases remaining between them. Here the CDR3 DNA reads TGTGCCAGCAGCTTAGAGGGACCAGCCACCGGGGAGCTGTTTTTT. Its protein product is CASSLEGPATGELFF.

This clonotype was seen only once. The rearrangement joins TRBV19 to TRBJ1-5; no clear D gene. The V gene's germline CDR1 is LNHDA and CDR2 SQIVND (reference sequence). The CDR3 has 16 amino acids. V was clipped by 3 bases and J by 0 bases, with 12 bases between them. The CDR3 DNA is TGTGCCAGTAGTATCCGGGGAGGATATAGCAATCAGCCCCAGCATTTT. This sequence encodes CASSIRGGYSNQPQHF.

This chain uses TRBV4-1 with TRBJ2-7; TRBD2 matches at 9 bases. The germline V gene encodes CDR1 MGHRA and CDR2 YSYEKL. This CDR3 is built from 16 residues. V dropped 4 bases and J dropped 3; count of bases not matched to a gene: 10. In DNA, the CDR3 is TGCGCCAGCAGCCCCTCGGATAGCGGGAGTCTCTACGAGCAGTACTTC. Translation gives CASSPSDSGSLYEQYF.

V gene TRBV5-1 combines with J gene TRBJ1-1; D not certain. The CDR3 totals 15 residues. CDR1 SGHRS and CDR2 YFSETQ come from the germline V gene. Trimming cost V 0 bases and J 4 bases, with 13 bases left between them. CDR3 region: CASSLEAIPSTEAFF. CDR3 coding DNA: TGCGCCAGCAGCTTGGAGGCGATACCCAGCACTGAAGCTTTCTTT.

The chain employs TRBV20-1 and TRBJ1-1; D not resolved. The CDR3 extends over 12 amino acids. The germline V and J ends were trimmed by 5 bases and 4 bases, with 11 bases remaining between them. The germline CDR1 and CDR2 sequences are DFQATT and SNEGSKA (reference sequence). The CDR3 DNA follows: TGCAGTGCTCAGGCGGGGTGCACTGAAGCTTTCTTT. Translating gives CSAQAGCTEAFF.

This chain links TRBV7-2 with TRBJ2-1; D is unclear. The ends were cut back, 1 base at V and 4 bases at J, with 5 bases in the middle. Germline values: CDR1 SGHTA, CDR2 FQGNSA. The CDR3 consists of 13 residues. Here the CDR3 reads CASSLVGYNEQFF. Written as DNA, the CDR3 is TGTGCCAGCAGCTTAGTAGGGTACAATGAGCAGTTCTTC.

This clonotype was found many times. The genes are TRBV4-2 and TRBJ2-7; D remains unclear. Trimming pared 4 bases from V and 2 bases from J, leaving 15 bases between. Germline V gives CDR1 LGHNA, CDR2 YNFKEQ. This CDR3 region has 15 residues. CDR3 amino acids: CASSPLSTDTYEQYF. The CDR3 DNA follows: TGTGCCAGCAGCCCCCTCTCGACGGATACCTACGAGCAGTACTTC.

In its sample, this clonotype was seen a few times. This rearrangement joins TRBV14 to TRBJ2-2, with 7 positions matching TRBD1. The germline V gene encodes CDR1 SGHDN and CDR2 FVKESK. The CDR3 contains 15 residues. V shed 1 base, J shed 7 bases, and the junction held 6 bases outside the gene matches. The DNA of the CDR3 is TGTGCCAGCAGCCAAGGCCCCAGGGACAGCGGGGAGCTGTTTTTT. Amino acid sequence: CASSQGPRDSGELFF.

CDR3 loop: CSARDDGQGIYEQYF. CDR3 bases: TGCAGTGCTAGAGACGACGGACAGGGCATCTACGAGCAGTACTTC. The genes are TRBV20-1 and TRBJ2-7; TRBD1 aligns across 8 bases. Unmatched junction bases numbered 7, after V lost 0 bases and J lost 3 bases. Germline CDR1 is DFQATT and CDR2 is SNEGSKA (reference sequence). The length of the CDR3 is 15 residues.